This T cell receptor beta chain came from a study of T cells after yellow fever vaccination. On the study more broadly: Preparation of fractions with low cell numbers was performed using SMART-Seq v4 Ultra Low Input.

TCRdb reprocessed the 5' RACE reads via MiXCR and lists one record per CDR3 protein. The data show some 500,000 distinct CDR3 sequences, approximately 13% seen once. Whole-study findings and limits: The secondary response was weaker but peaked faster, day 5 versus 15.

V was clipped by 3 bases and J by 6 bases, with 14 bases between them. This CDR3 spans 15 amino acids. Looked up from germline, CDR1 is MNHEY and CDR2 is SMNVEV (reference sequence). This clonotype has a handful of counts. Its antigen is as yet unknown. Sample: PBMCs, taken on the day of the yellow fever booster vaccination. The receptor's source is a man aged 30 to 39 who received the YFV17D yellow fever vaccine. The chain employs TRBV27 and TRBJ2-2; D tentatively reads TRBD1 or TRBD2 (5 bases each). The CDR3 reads CASSFLGGEAGELFF. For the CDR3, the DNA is TGTGCCAGCAGTTTCCTTGGGGGTGAGGCCGGGGAGCTGTTTTTT.